These 21 T cell receptor beta chains came from one sample sequenced in a study of T cell repertoires in cytomegalovirus infection (dated by TCRdb to between 2018 and 2020). These reads were obtained on an Illumina HiSeq 1500. The public sequencing data were trimmed at Q25 with fastp and processed into clonotypes with MiXCR by TCRdb, which kept only in-frame beta chains. Duplicate CDR3 protein sequences are folded into a single record with the most common DNA and genes. The sample table lists approximately 500,000 distinct CDR3 sequences, 10% to 12% of them with a count of one. The leading ten clones occupy roughly 10% of the sample. Source material: PBMCs. The source of these receptors is a human donor in good health (CMV status not recorded). Some clones in this sample may be carry-over from other donors' samples.

Many counts were recorded for this clonotype. CDR3 amino acids: CASSLLAGGTGELFF. CDR3 sequence (DNA): TGTGCCAGCAGCTTACTAGCGGGAGGCACCGGGGAGCTGTTTTTT. J is TRBJ2-2 and V is TRBV27; 12 bases agree with TRBD2. V dropped 6 bases and J dropped 4; count of bases not matched to a gene: 3. This CDR3 is 15 amino acids long. The germline V gene encodes CDR1 MNHEY and CDR2 SMNVEV (reference sequence).

This clonotype was recorded many times. The chain has TRBV5-1 and TRBJ2-3; 11 bases match TRBD2. Trimming at V came to 3 bases and at J to 4 bases, leaving 4 bases not matched to a gene. The length of the CDR3 is 15 residues. Germline CDR1 and CDR2: SGHRS and YFSETQ. The CDR3 DNA reads as TGCGCCAGCAGCTCTAGCGGGAGGCCCCCAGATACGCAGTATTTT. It specifies CASSSSGRPPDTQYF.

This clonotype came up a few times. The V gene is TRBV7-9, the J gene TRBJ2-1, with TRBD2 identical over 8 bases. This CDR3 spans 14 amino acids. Trimming at V came to 6 bases and at J to 8 bases, leaving 9 bases not matched to a gene. Germline assignment: CDR1 SEHNR and CDR2 FQNEAQ (reference sequence). CDR3 sequence: CASRSGLVADEQFF. DNA for the CDR3: TGTGCCAGCAGATCGGGACTAGTGGCTGATGAGCAGTTCTTC.

This clonotype has a handful of counts. The rearrangement links TRBV7-9 to TRBJ2-7, with 9 bases matching TRBD2. V dropped 5 bases and J dropped 3; count of bases not matched to a gene: 14. CDR3 size: 17 residues. Germline V gives CDR1 SEHNR, CDR2 FQNEAQ (reference sequence). CDR3 in amino acids: CASSPRGRGGLFYEQYF. CDR3 DNA: TGTGCCAGCAGCCCGAGGGGGCGGGGGGGCCTGTTCTACGAGCAGTACTTC. Based on the CDR3 plus reference TRBV7-9 and TRBJ2-7, the full variable domain is DTGVSQNPRHKITKRGQNVTFRCDPISEHNRLYWYRQTLGQGPEFLTYFQNEAQLEKSRLLSDRFSAERPKGSFSTLEIQRTEQGDSAMYLCASSPRGRGGLFYEQYFGPGTRLTVT.

This clonotype was picked up a small number of times. The genes are TRBV20-1 and TRBJ2-1; 10 positions agree with TRBD2. Trimming removed 5 bases from V and 7 bases from J; junction bases left unmatched: 8. Germline V gene data show CDR1 as DFQATT and CDR2 as SNEGSKA (reference sequence). The CDR3 is made up of 14 amino acids. The CDR3 nucleotides read TGCAGTGCTGGGAGCGGGAGGGCAGGAAATGAGCAGTTCTTC. Protein product: CSAGSGRAGNEQFF.

In its sample, this clonotype was seen a few times. This chain uses TRBV12-3 or TRBV12-4 with TRBJ1-2; 10 bases are shared with TRBD1. The CDR3 sequence is 20 residues long. The trim removed 5 bases at V and 1 base at J, leaving 19 bases unmatched. This CDR3 is CASSPRTGGLLNHINYGYTF. In nucleotides, the CDR3 is TGTGCCAGCAGTCCCAGGACAGGGGGACTCCTTAATCATATTAACTATGGCTACACCTTC.

V usage is TRBV6-6 and J usage is TRBJ1-2; TRBD1 aligns across 9 bases. The CDR3 has 17 residues. The germline V gene encodes CDR1 MNHNY and CDR2 SVGAGI (reference sequence). V dropped 2 bases and J dropped 5; count of bases not matched to a gene: 12. The CDR3 bases are TGTGCCAGCAGTTACGAGATACAGGGGGCGCTGAATTATGGCTACACCTTC. Encoded protein: CASSYEIQGALNYGYTF.

J is TRBJ1-1 and V is TRBV20-1; D remains ambiguous. The CDR3 is 11 amino acids. Germline V gives CDR1 DFQATT, CDR2 SNEGSKA (reference sequence). Trimming removed 2 bases at V and 3 bases at J, with 4 bases between. In nucleotides, the CDR3 is TGCAGTGCTAGACACTACACTGAAGCTTTCTTT. It is translated as CSARHYTEAFF.

This clonotype was detected many times. This rearrangement joins TRBV7-2 to TRBJ2-7; 10 nucleotides align to TRBD1. The germline gives CDR1 SGHTA, CDR2 FQGNSA. This CDR3 is built from 15 residues. V dropped 5 bases and J dropped 3; count of bases not matched to a gene: 7. The CDR3 DNA sequence: TGTGCCAGCAGCAGGGACAGGGGTCCCCTCTACGAGCAGTACTTC. This translates into CASSRDRGPLYEQYF.

The chain joins TRBV9 to TRBJ1-2; 7 nucleotides match TRBD1. Germline V gene lookup returns CDR1 SGDLS and CDR2 YYNGEE. CDR3 length: 15 amino acids. The V segment lost 6 bases and the J segment 4 bases; nucleotides outside the gene matches: 12. CDR3 coding DNA: TGTGCCAGCACCCAGGGGGGATACCAAGGCTATGGCTACACCTTC. It translates to CASTQGGYQGYGYTF.

Many counts were recorded for this clonotype. This sequence joins TRBV3-1 and TRBJ2-5, with D unclear. Trimming shortened V by 0 bases and J by 4 bases, and 9 bases separated the two germline ends. CDR1 LGHDT and CDR2 YNNKEL come from the germline V gene (reference sequence). There are 14 residues in the CDR3. The CDR3 region is CASSQEFGPETQYF. In nucleotides, the CDR3 is TGTGCCAGCAGCCAAGAATTCGGGCCAGAGACCCAGTACTTC.

This clonotype has at least ten counts. The chain uses TRBV28 and TRBJ2-1; 7 nucleotides match TRBD1. The junction had 2 bases not matched to a gene; V was cut back by 3 bases and J by 6 bases. Germline loops: CDR1 MDHEN, CDR2 SYDVKM. The length of the CDR3 is 13 residues. CDR3 loop: CASSLTGRNEQFF. CDR3 DNA: TGTGCCAGCAGTTTGACAGGGCGCAATGAGCAGTTCTTC.

In this sample, this clonotype turned up many times. The V gene is TRBV12-3 or TRBV12-4, the J gene TRBJ1-1; D is unresolved. The CDR3 has 11 residues. Between the trimmed V and J ends, which lost 8 bases and 2 bases, there was a span of 6 bases. The CDR3 bases are TGTGCCAGCCGACCAAACACTGAAGCTTTCTTT. Translating it yields CASRPNTEAFF.

This clonotype was seen only a few times. The chain has TRBV5-4 and TRBJ2-3, with 9 positions matching TRBD1. Germline CDR1 and CDR2: SGHNT and YYREEE (reference sequence). CDR3 length equals 17 residues. J was trimmed by 0 bases and V by 0 bases; bases with no gene match: 5. CDR3 DNA: TGTGCCAGCAGCTTGGTCCCGGGACAGGGAAGCACAGATACGCAGTATTTT. This translates into CASSLVPGQGSTDTQYF.

This clonotype has more than one count but fewer than ten. The chain is built from TRBV6-5 and TRBJ1-5, with D perhaps TRBD1 (5 bases). The germline gives CDR1 MNHEY, CDR2 SVGAGI. V was shortened by 2 bases and J by 7 bases, with 12 bases between the two germline ends. The CDR3 sequence is 14 residues long. The CDR3 reads CASSYAGRGQPQHF. Here the CDR3 DNA reads TGTGCCAGCAGTTACGCAGGGCGAGGACAGCCCCAGCATTTT.

This clonotype was seen ten or more times. This chain links TRBV5-4 with TRBJ1-6; D not resolved. The germline V gene encodes CDR1 SGHNT and CDR2 YYREEE (reference sequence). The V and J ends lost 0 bases and 0 bases respectively, with 13 bases between them. This CDR3 spans 18 amino acids. As DNA, the CDR3 is TGTGCCAGCAGCTTGGGGATCATTAGCGGCTCCTATAATTCACCCCTCCACTTT. It yields the protein CASSLGIISGSYNSPLHF.

This clonotype was detected only a few times. The rearrangement links TRBV20-1 to TRBJ1-3; no clear D gene. This CDR3 comprises 15 residues. The V and J ends lost 1 base and 0 bases respectively, with 10 bases between them. Germline assignment: CDR1 DFQATT and CDR2 SNEGSKA (reference sequence). The CDR3 loop is CSARADASSGNTIYF. As DNA, the CDR3 is TGCAGTGCTAGAGCCGACGCGAGCTCTGGAAACACCATATATTTT.

This clonotype was counted between two and nine times. The rearrangement links TRBV28 to TRBJ1-2; TRBD1 aligns across 7 bases. The CDR3 spans 13 residues. From germline, CDR1 is MDHEN and CDR2 SYDVKM. The DNA for the CDR3 is TGTGCTTACCGGGACAGAAATAACTATGGCTACACCTTC. Translating gives CAYRDRNNYGYTF.

The chain employs TRBV19 and TRBJ2-7; possible D gene TRBD2, 7 bases. Trimming took 5 bases from V and 0 from J, leaving 14 bases between them. The CDR3 runs to 15 residues. Germline values: CDR1 LNHDA, CDR2 SQIVND (reference sequence). CDR3 amino acids: CASSWGASGSYEQYF. The CDR3 DNA reads TGTGCCAGTAGTTGGGGGGCTAGCGGCTCCTACGAGCAGTACTTC. Filled out from reference TRBV19 and TRBJ2-7, the complete variable domain reads DGGITQSPKYLFRKEGQNVTLSCEQNLNHDAMYWYRQDPGQGLRLIYYSQIVNDFQKGDIAEGYSVSREKKESFPLTVTSAQKNPTAFYLCASSWGASGSYEQYFGPGTRLTVT.

This clonotype turned up a few times. The rearrangement links TRBV29-1 to TRBJ1-3; no reliable D call. The CDR3 is 15 residues long. Trimming pared 6 bases from V and 2 bases from J, leaving 17 bases between. The V gene's germline CDR1 is SQVTM and CDR2 ANQGSEA. The DNA of the CDR3 is TGCAGCGTAGCCTCTGTAGGACGGACTGGAAACACCATATATTTT. The encoded protein is CSVASVGRTGNTIYF.

In this sample, this clonotype turned up a few times. The chain links TRBV10-2 to TRBJ1-5, with a tentative D call TRBD1 (5 bases). V was pared by 4 bases and J by 6 bases, with 16 bases between. CDR1 and CDR2 from the germline V gene are WSHSY and SAAADI. This CDR3 comprises 15 residues. CDR3 nucleotide sequence: TGCGCCAGCAGTGGACGGGACGCTCCAAGTCAGCCCCAGCATTTT. Residues: CASSGRDAPSQPQHF.